This T cell receptor (beta chain) is from a study of cytomegalovirus exposure and HLA in healthy donors. As to this clone: The target antigen is unknown.

Sequenced by immunoSEQ multiplex PCR; TCRdb stores in-frame clones only, minus some. The sample records about 56,000 clones, about 92% being singletons. Study-wide findings and caveats: Most TCR sequences were rare, but some public TCRs occurred in many donors. Cytomegalovirus association was listed for 164 TCR beta chains. High specificity and sensitivity for cytomegalovirus status were reported for the classifier.

Germline values: CDR1 SGHDT, CDR2 YYEEEE. V trimming: 3 bases; J trimming: 2 bases; junction bases outside the gene matches: 5. The CDR3 is made up of 14 amino acids. The clonotype was recovered from a woman between 18 and 29 years old in good health and CMV-seropositive. The chain employs TRBV5-6 and TRBJ2-7, with TRBD1 identical over 7 bases. The specimen was PBMCs. This CDR3 reads CASSYWGTAYEQYF. CDR3 DNA sequence: TGTGCCAGCAGCTACTGGGGGACAGCCTACGAGCAGTACTTC. Full variable domain (missing parts from reference TRBV5-6 and TRBJ2-7): DAGVTQSPTHLIKTRGQQVTLRCSPKSGHDTVSWYQQALGQGPQFIFQYYEEEERQRGNFPDRFSGHQFPNYSSELNVNALLLGDSALYLCASSYWGTAYEQYFGPGTRLTVT.